Each of the 27 T cell receptor beta chains below was sequenced from the same sample in a study of blood T cell repertoires in COVID-19. The assay was immunoSEQ multiplex PCR, and TCRdb's table has in-frame clones only and misses some. The sample comprises a few hundred thousand clones, 75% to 90% of which are singletons, and just over 7% rests with the top ten. Input material: peripheral blood. All receptors come from a woman aged 55-70 years with COVID-19, enrolled during active disease.

The CDR3 sequence is CASTEPHRGLTISGYTF. CDR3 nucleotide sequence: TGTGCCAGTACCGAACCCCATCGGGGGTTGACTATCAGTGGCTACACCTTC. The genes are TRBV19 and TRBJ1-2; the D gene is possibly TRBD1 (5 bases). Germline V CDR1 and CDR2: LNHDA, SQIVND (reference sequence). The CDR3 covers 17 residues. V lost 7 bases and J lost 7, with 28 bases in between.

This clone has a handful of counts. This chain joins TRBV30 and TRBJ1-4; D unresolved. V was clipped by 4 bases and J by 4 bases, with 10 bases between them. CDR1 and CDR2 from the germline V gene are GTSNPN and SVGIG (reference sequence). The CDR3 extends over 13 amino acids. The CDR3 here is CAWNGAVNEKLFF. CDR3 nucleotides: TGTGCCTGGAACGGCGCGGTTAATGAAAAACTGTTTTTT. Full variable domain (missing parts from reference TRBV30 and TRBJ1-4): SQTIHQWPATLVQPVGSPLSLECTVEGTSNPNLYWYRQAAGRGLQLLFYSVGIGQISSEVPQNLSASRPQDRQFILSSKKLLLSDSGFYLCAWNGAVNEKLFFGSGTQLSVL.

The chain uses TRBV7-2 and TRBJ2-1; D ambiguous. V lost 10 bases, J lost 6 bases, and 19 bases lay in between. The CDR3 runs 14 residues. Germline V gene sequence: CDR1 SGHTA, CDR2 FQGNSA. The CDR3 DNA is TGTGCCACCCGGAACTTGCTAGAAGGCAATGAGCAGTTCTTC. Its protein product is CATRNLLEGNEQFF.

The rearrangement links TRBV4-1 to TRBJ2-7, with TRBD2 identical over 11 bases. The length of the CDR3 is 17 residues. J gave up 1 base and V 1 base, and 6 bases lay outside the gene matches. Germline CDR1 and CDR2: MGHRA and YSYEKL. The CDR3 protein is CASSQAVLAGVSYEQYF. In DNA, the CDR3 is TGCGCCAGCAGCCAAGCGGTACTAGCGGGGGTGTCCTACGAGCAGTACTTC.

The gene calls are TRBV2 and TRBJ1-6; 7 nucleotides match TRBD1. The CDR3 covers 15 residues. CDR1 is SNHLY and CDR2 is FYNNEI in the germline V gene. Trimming removed 5 bases from V and 7 bases from J; junction bases left unmatched: 8. The DNA for the CDR3 is TGTGCCAGCAGTCAAAAGAGGGGGCTAAATTCACCCCTCCACTTT. It yields the protein CASSQKRGLNSPLHF.

The chain uses TRBV6-2 or TRBV6-3 and TRBJ1-1; tentatively, D is TRBD1 (5 bases). CDR1 is MNHEY, CDR2 SVGEGT, per germline. This CDR3 comprises 13 residues. The V gene lost 3 bases and the J gene lost 5 bases, with 10 bases spanning the gap. The CDR3 DNA is TGTGCCAGCAGTTATTTAGGGGTAACTGAAGCTTTCTTT. Translation: CASSYLGVTEAFF.

The V call is TRBV7-2, the J call TRBJ2-2; 9 bases are shared with TRBD1. V dropped 3 bases and J dropped 4; count of bases not matched to a gene: 6. The CDR3 covers 16 residues. Germline V gene sequence: CDR1 SGHTA, CDR2 FQGNSA. CDR3 DNA sequence: TGTGCCAGCAGCTTCCACATGGACAGGGGCACCGGGGAGCTGTTTTTT. Amino acid sequence: CASSFHMDRGTGELFF. The full variable domain, completed using reference TRBV7-2 and TRBJ2-2, is GAGVSQSPSNKVTEKGKDVELRCDPISGHTALYWYRQSLGQGLEFLIYFQGNSAPDKSGLPSDRFSAERTGGSVSTLTIQRTQQEDSAVYLCASSFHMDRGTGELFFGEGSRLTVL.

The V and J genes are TRBV10-3 and TRBJ2-1, with a weak D call TRBD2 (5 bases). The ends were cut back, 6 bases at V and 3 bases at J, with 6 bases in the middle. The length of the CDR3 is 12 residues. Germline CDR1 is ENHRY and CDR2 is SYGVKD. The CDR3 bases are TGTGCCATCAGCGGGGTCTACAATGAGCAGTTCTTC. Encoded protein: CAISGVYNEQFF.

The CDR3 nucleotides are TGTGCCAGCAGCCAGACAGCTTATGACTATGGCTACACCTTC. Amino acid sequence: CASSQTAYDYGYTF. The rearrangement links TRBV11-2 to TRBJ1-2; tentatively, D is TRBD1 (5 bases). Per the germline V gene, CDR1 is SGHAT and CDR2 is FQNNGV. CDR3 length: 14 residues. Trimming stripped 5 bases from V and 3 bases from J, with 13 bases between.

The V gene is TRBV4-1, the J gene TRBJ2-1; D possibly corresponds to TRBD2 (5 bases). The CDR3 has 16 residues. Trimming cost V 4 bases and J 0 bases, with 13 bases left between them. CDR1 is MGHRA, CDR2 YSYEKL, per germline. The CDR3 protein is CASSPLGRASYNEQFF. As DNA, the CDR3 is TGCGCCAGCAGCCCCCTGGGGAGAGCCTCCTACAATGAGCAGTTCTTC.

The chain uses TRBV4-3 and TRBJ1-5; D is uncertain. With 1 base removed from V and 4 bases from J, the gap between germline ends came to 11 bases. Looked up from germline, CDR1 is LGHNA and CDR2 is YSLEER. The CDR3 sequence is 15 residues long. The DNA of the CDR3 is TGCGCCAGCAGCCAAGTGCGTGCACCTAATCAGCCCCAGCATTTT. It encodes CASSQVRAPNQPQHF.

The genes are TRBV6-5 and TRBJ2-7; D possibly corresponds to TRBD1 (6 bases). This CDR3 contains 13 residues. Germline-derived CDR1 and CDR2 are MNHEY and SVGAGI. V lost 0 bases to trimming and J lost 7 bases, with 10 bases between them. The chain's CDR3 is CASSYSRGWEQYF. Written as DNA, the CDR3 is TGTGCCAGCAGTTACTCGAGGGGGTGGGAGCAGTACTTC.

This rearrangement joins TRBV5-6 to TRBJ2-1; TRBD2 agrees at 10 bases. The junction had 4 bases not matched to a gene; V was cut back by 4 bases and J by 3 bases. This CDR3 spans 15 amino acids. Germline V gene sequence: CDR1 SGHDT, CDR2 YYEEEE. The CDR3 loop is CASSLAGADYNEQFF. CDR3 coding DNA: TGTGCCAGCAGCCTAGCGGGGGCGGACTACAATGAGCAGTTCTTC.

The J gene is TRBJ1-2, the V gene TRBV30; D ambiguous. The V end lost 0 bases, the J end lost 5 bases, and 16 bases lay between the germline ends. Germline V gene lookup returns CDR1 GTSNPN and CDR2 SVGIG (reference sequence). The CDR3 has 15 amino acids. For the CDR3, the DNA is TGTGCCTGGAGTGTCGATGCGACAAACGTTTATGGCTACACCTTC. Its protein is CAWSVDATNVYGYTF.

The chain uses TRBV5-4 and TRBJ2-7; D is unresolved. This CDR3 comprises 11 residues. Germline CDR1 and CDR2: SGHNT and YYREEE (reference sequence). The V and J ends lost 3 bases and 4 bases respectively, with 5 bases between them. The CDR3 nucleotides read TGTGCCAGCAGCTCGCAGTACGAGCAGTACTTC. Residues: CASSSQYEQYF.

V is TRBV27 and J is TRBJ2-2; D possibly corresponds to TRBD1 (6 bases). V was pared by 2 bases and J by 0 bases, with 7 bases between. CDR1 is MNHEY, CDR2 SMNVEV, per germline (reference sequence). There are 15 residues in the CDR3. CDR3 DNA sequence: TGTGCCAGCAGTTTACCAGGGGCGAACACCGGGGAGCTGTTTTTT. As protein: CASSLPGANTGELFF.

This clone was counted between two and nine times. The chain carries TRBV4-1 and TRBJ1-5, with 7 bases lining up with TRBD1. Trimming removed 1 base from V and 5 bases from J; junction bases left unmatched: 8. Germline V gives CDR1 MGHRA, CDR2 YSYEKL. The CDR3 runs to 16 residues. The CDR3, as DNA: TGCGCCAGCAGCCAAGCGGAGGACAGGTATTATCAGCCCCAGCATTTT. It specifies CASSQAEDRYYQPQHF.

V usage is TRBV7-3 and J usage is TRBJ1-2, with D uncertain. V dropped 0 bases and J dropped 1 base, with 3 bases sitting between them. This CDR3 has 13 amino acids. Per germline, CDR1 SGHTA and CDR2 FQGTGA. The CDR3 bases are TGTGCCAGCAGCTTAACCCGTAACTATGGCTACACCTTC. Translated: CASSLTRNYGYTF.

This clone was counted once. The rearrangement links TRBV19 to TRBJ2-3, with D maybe TRBD2 (5 bases). Per germline, CDR1 LNHDA and CDR2 SQIVND (reference sequence). V was cut by 7 bases and J by 0 bases, with 11 bases left in between. The CDR3 has 14 residues. This CDR3 reads CASTGNPSTDTQYF. The CDR3 nucleotides read TGTGCCAGTACGGGAAACCCCAGCACAGATACGCAGTATTTT.

V gene TRBV10-3 combines with J gene TRBJ1-1, with no clear D. The CDR3 is 13 amino acids. V lost 0 bases, J lost 6 bases, and 8 bases lay in between. The V gene's germline CDR1 is ENHRY and CDR2 SYGVKD. The CDR3 coding sequence is TGTGCCATCAGTGAGTCGAGGTCGGCTGAAGCTTTCTTT. Amino acids: CAISESRSAEAFF.

The rearrangement uses TRBV2 and TRBJ1-5, with D possibly TRBD1 on 5 matching bases. Between the trimmed V and J ends, which lost 6 bases and 3 bases, there was a span of 15 bases. CDR1 SNHLY and CDR2 FYNNEI come from the germline V gene. CDR3 length: 15 amino acids. The CDR3 reads CASRSDSLLNQPQHF. DNA of the CDR3: TGTGCCAGCAGGTCAGACAGCCTCCTCAATCAGCCCCAGCATTTT.

This chain connects TRBV11-2 to TRBJ2-7; D is possibly TRBD1 (5 bases). Germline V gives CDR1 SGHAT, CDR2 FQNNGV. V was cut by 1 base and J by 2 bases, with 9 bases left in between. This CDR3 is 14 amino acids long. For the CDR3, the DNA is TGTGCCAGCAGCTTAGGTGGCAGGGCCTACGAGCAGTACTTC. Translating it yields CASSLGGRAYEQYF. The whole variable domain, remainder taken from reference TRBV11-2 and TRBJ2-7, is EAGVAQSPRYKIIEKRQSVAFWCNPISGHATLYWYQQILGQGPKLLIQFQNNGVVDDSQLPKDRFSAERLKGVDSTLKIQPAKLEDSAVYLCASSLGGRAYEQYFGPGTRLTVT.

This clone was counted once. The V call is TRBV6-5, the J call TRBJ2-7; a possible D gene is TRBD2 (5 bases). The germline V and J ends were trimmed by 0 bases and 8 bases, with 14 bases remaining between them. There are 14 residues in the CDR3. From germline, CDR1 is MNHEY and CDR2 SVGAGI. The CDR3 region has the DNA TGTGCCAGCAGTTACTCTGGAGGCGGCAGTCAGCAGTACTTC. As protein: CASSYSGGGSQQYF.

The chain employs TRBV2 and TRBJ1-2; D possibly corresponds to TRBD1 (5 bases). Trimming left V 6 bases short and J 4 bases short, with 6 bases between. In germline, CDR1 is SNHLY, CDR2 FYNNEI. CDR3 length: 11 residues. Here the CDR3 DNA reads TGTGCCAGCAGGGGGGGCTATGGCTACACCTTC. It is translated as CASRGGYGYTF.

The V and J genes are TRBV19 and TRBJ2-7; 7 bases line up with TRBD1. Germline V lookup: CDR1 LNHDA, CDR2 SQIVND (reference sequence). CDR3 length equals 14 residues. Trimming at V came to 5 bases and at J to 3 bases, leaving 7 bases not matched to a gene. CDR3 residues: CASSFARDSYEQYF. The CDR3 region has the DNA TGTGCCAGTAGTTTCGCCCGGGACAGCTACGAGCAGTACTTC.

The V gene is TRBV12-5, the J gene TRBJ2-7, with 7 bases lining up with TRBD1. J lost 3 bases, V lost 1 base, and 9 bases had no gene match. Germline assignment: CDR1 LGHNT and CDR2 FRNRAP. This CDR3 contains 16 residues. Here the CDR3 DNA reads TGTGCTAGTGGTTTGGAACTTCCGGGACAGATCTACGAGCAGTACTTC. Its protein is CASGLELPGQIYEQYF.

The chain combines TRBV25-1 with TRBJ1-2, with D tentatively TRBD1 (6 bases). CDR3 length equals 12 residues. Germline CDR1 and CDR2: MGHDK and SYGVNS. Trimming pared 4 bases from V and 8 bases from J, leaving 11 bases between. This chain's CDR3 is CASSGTGSGYTF. DNA for the CDR3: TGTGCCAGCAGTGGAACAGGGTCCGGCTACACCTTC.